These T cell receptor beta chains were read from a single sample in a study of blood T cells in healthy people across ages. From the 5' RACE reads, TCRdb called clonotypes with MiXCR, one entry per CDR3 protein. The profile shows approximately 940,000 distinct CDR3 sequences, about 44% of them singletons. Sequencing was done on a sample of blood. These receptor sequences come from a man aged 30 to 39 in good health. CDR3s include the opening cysteine and the closing phenylalanine or tryptophan. D genes are given only for firm matches. Clone size is shown for a subset of rows, as once, few, many or a class of expanded clone.

clone_size: NA
v_call: TRBV3-1
cdr3_length: 16
j_call: TRBJ1-4
d_call: NA
cdr3_aa: CASSQGDFGRQEKLFF
cdr3_nt: TGTGCCAGCAGCCAAGGCGATTTTGGCAGGCAAGAAAAACTGTTTTTT

clone_size: NA
v_call: TRBV5-6
cdr3_length: 16
j_call: TRBJ1-1
d_call: NA
cdr3_aa: CASSAPGEGQRTEAFF
cdr3_nt: TGTGCCAGCAGCGCCCCCGGGGAGGGCCAGAGGACTGAAGCTTTCTTT

clone_size: NA
v_call: TRBV12-3/TRBV12-4
cdr3_length: 13
j_call: TRBJ1-5
d_call: NA
cdr3_aa: CASSRGSGQPQHF
cdr3_nt: TGTGCCAGCAGTCGGGGGTCTGGTCAGCCCCAGCATTTT

clone_size: many
v_call: TRBV4-3
cdr3_length: 15
j_call: TRBJ2-7
d_call: NA
cdr3_aa: CASSQDYRDLYEQYF
cdr3_nt: TGCGCCAGCAGCCAGGATTACAGGGACCTCTACGAGCAGTACTTC

clone_size: NA
v_call: TRBV4-3
cdr3_length: 15
j_call: TRBJ1-5
d_call: NA
cdr3_aa: CASSQDLGKNQPQHF
cdr3_nt: TGCGCCAGCAGCCAAGATCTGGGCAAGAATCAGCCCCAGCATTTT

clone_size: NA
v_call: TRBV24-1
cdr3_length: 19
j_call: TRBJ1-2
d_call: TRBD1
cdr3_aa: CATSDTTGGATHPYYGYTF
cdr3_nt: TGTGCCACCAGTGACACGACAGGGGGTGCCACCCACCCCTACTATGGCTACACCTTC

clone_size: NA
v_call: TRBV9
cdr3_length: 14
j_call: TRBJ1-5
d_call: NA
cdr3_aa: CASSPVFVYQPQHF
cdr3_nt: TGTGCCAGCAGCCCCGTTTTTGTTTACCAGCCCCAGCATTTT

clone_size: NA
v_call: TRBV29-1
cdr3_length: 16
j_call: TRBJ2-7
d_call: TRBD1
cdr3_aa: CSAAAIRDRGSYEQYF
cdr3_nt: TGCAGCGCTGCTGCTATACGGGACAGGGGCTCCTACGAGCAGTACTTC

clone_size: NA
v_call: TRBV7-9
cdr3_length: 13
j_call: TRBJ1-3
d_call: NA
cdr3_aa: CASGLGTGNTIYF
cdr3_nt: TGTGCCAGCGGCTTGGGGACCGGAAACACCATATATTTT

clone_size: once
v_call: TRBV4-1
cdr3_length: 12
j_call: TRBJ1-1
d_call: NA
cdr3_aa: CASSQEGDNAFF
cdr3_nt: TGCGCCAGCAGCCAAGAGGGGGACAATGCTTTCTTT

clone_size: few
v_call: TRBV7-2
cdr3_length: 12
j_call: TRBJ2-7
d_call: NA
cdr3_aa: CASSLDWSEQYF
cdr3_nt: TGTGCCAGCAGCTTAGATTGGAGCGAGCAGTACTTC

clone_size: NA
v_call: TRBV9
cdr3_length: 12
j_call: TRBJ2-7
d_call: NA
cdr3_aa: CASSVANSEQYF
cdr3_nt: TGTGCCAGCAGCGTAGCCAATAGCGAGCAGTACTTC

clone_size: NA
v_call: TRBV29-1
cdr3_length: 16
j_call: TRBJ2-1
d_call: TRBD2
cdr3_aa: CSVVWRVAGGNNEQFF
cdr3_nt: TGCAGCGTTGTATGGCGGGTAGCGGGGGGGAACAATGAGCAGTTCTTC

clone_size: NA
v_call: TRBV20-1
cdr3_length: 16
j_call: TRBJ1-3
d_call: NA
cdr3_aa: CSARDRASPSGNTIYF
cdr3_nt: TGCAGTGCTAGAGATAGAGCATCTCCCTCTGGAAACACCATATATTTT

clone_size: NA
v_call: TRBV4-2
cdr3_length: 17
j_call: TRBJ1-4
d_call: NA
cdr3_aa: CASSLEGTGSTNEKLFF
cdr3_nt: TGTGCCAGCAGCCTAGAGGGAACAGGATCAACTAATGAAAAACTGTTTTTT

clone_size: NA
v_call: TRBV29-1
cdr3_length: 13
j_call: TRBJ1-2
d_call: NA
cdr3_aa: CSVEAGRHNGYTF
cdr3_nt: TGCAGCGTTGAGGCGGGTAGGCACAATGGCTACACCTTC

clone_size: NA
v_call: TRBV29-1
cdr3_length: 11
j_call: TRBJ2-5
d_call: NA
cdr3_aa: CSGRLGETQYF
cdr3_nt: TGCAGCGGTAGACTGGGAGAGACCCAGTACTTC

clone_size: NA
v_call: TRBV29-1
cdr3_length: 14
j_call: TRBJ2-1
d_call: NA
cdr3_aa: CSVVGTPGRNEQFF
cdr3_nt: TGCAGCGTTGTGGGGACTCCCGGTAGGAATGAGCAGTTCTTC

clone_size: NA
v_call: TRBV4-3
cdr3_length: 18
j_call: TRBJ2-1
d_call: TRBD2
cdr3_aa: CTSSQALASGGTNNEQFF
cdr3_nt: TGCACCAGCAGCCAAGCACTAGCTTCCGGGGGGACCAACAATGAGCAGTTCTTC

clone_size: few
v_call: TRBV20-1
cdr3_length: 14
j_call: TRBJ2-3
d_call: TRBD2
cdr3_aa: CSAKLAGMGSTQYF
cdr3_nt: TGCAGTGCTAAACTAGCGGGGATGGGCAGTACGCAGTATTTT

clone_size: NA
v_call: TRBV20-1
cdr3_length: 17
j_call: TRBJ1-5
d_call: NA
cdr3_aa: CSASPVGGPYSNQPQHF
cdr3_nt: TGCAGTGCCAGCCCCGTGGGGGGCCCATATAGCAATCAGCCCCAGCATTTT

clone_size: NA
v_call: TRBV4-1
cdr3_length: 17
j_call: TRBJ2-3
d_call: TRBD2
cdr3_aa: CASSQGPTSGGSDTQYF
cdr3_nt: TGCGCCAGCAGCCAAGGACCCACAAGCGGGGGATCAGATACGCAGTATTTT

clone_size: few
v_call: TRBV2
cdr3_length: 18
j_call: TRBJ1-5
d_call: NA
cdr3_aa: CASREGTLAVWDNQPQHF
cdr3_nt: TGTGCCAGCAGGGAGGGGACCCTGGCGGTGTGGGACAATCAGCCCCAGCATTTT

clone_size: few
v_call: TRBV11-2
cdr3_length: 16
j_call: TRBJ2-7
d_call: TRBD1
cdr3_aa: CASSFGTDRVSYEQYF
cdr3_nt: TGTGCCAGCAGCTTCGGGACGGACAGGGTTTCCTACGAGCAGTACTTC

clone_size: NA
v_call: TRBV6-6
cdr3_length: 14
j_call: TRBJ2-7
d_call: NA
cdr3_aa: CASSYEQGPYEQYF
cdr3_nt: TGTGCCAGCAGTTACGAGCAGGGGCCCTACGAGCAGTACTTC

clone_size: NA
v_call: TRBV7-2
cdr3_length: 14
j_call: TRBJ2-3
d_call: NA
cdr3_aa: CASSRDGPIDTQYF
cdr3_nt: TGTGCCAGCAGCCGAGACGGACCCATAGATACGCAGTATTTT

clone_size: NA
v_call: TRBV4-2
cdr3_length: 16
j_call: TRBJ2-7
d_call: TRBD2
cdr3_aa: CASSHGTSGGSYEQYF
cdr3_nt: TGTGCCAGCAGCCACGGGACTAGCGGGGGATCCTACGAGCAGTACTTC

clone_size: NA
v_call: TRBV15
cdr3_length: 13
j_call: TRBJ2-1
d_call: NA
cdr3_aa: CATDEGSYNEQFF
cdr3_nt: TGTGCCACCGATGAGGGCTCCTACAATGAGCAGTTCTTC

clone_size: NA
v_call: TRBV2
cdr3_length: 14
j_call: TRBJ2-3
d_call: TRBD2
cdr3_aa: CASPTSGGSDTQYF
cdr3_nt: TGTGCCAGCCCCACTAGCGGGGGTTCAGATACGCAGTATTTT

clone_size: NA
v_call: TRBV11-2
cdr3_length: 15
j_call: TRBJ2-1
d_call: TRBD2
cdr3_aa: CASSLRTSGGTEQFF
cdr3_nt: TGTGCCAGCAGCTTAAGGACTAGCGGGGGGACTGAGCAGTTCTTC

clone_size: NA
v_call: TRBV15
cdr3_length: 12
j_call: TRBJ2-5
d_call: NA
cdr3_aa: CATSSNRATQYF
cdr3_nt: TGTGCCACCAGCAGCAACAGGGCCACCCAGTACTTC

clone_size: few
v_call: TRBV20-1
cdr3_length: 14
j_call: TRBJ1-2
d_call: NA
cdr3_aa: CSANNIPNNYGYTF
cdr3_nt: TGCAGTGCTAACAACATACCTAATAACTATGGCTACACCTTC

clone_size: few
v_call: TRBV20-1
cdr3_length: 13
j_call: TRBJ2-7
d_call: NA
cdr3_aa: CSARFRASYEQYF
cdr3_nt: TGCAGTGCTAGGTTCCGGGCCTCCTACGAGCAGTACTTC

clone_size: NA
v_call: TRBV10-3
cdr3_length: 15
j_call: TRBJ1-1
d_call: NA
cdr3_aa: CAISESAGMSTEAFF
cdr3_nt: TGTGCCATCAGTGAGTCTGCAGGGATGAGCACTGAAGCTTTCTTT

clone_size: NA
v_call: TRBV12-3/TRBV12-4
cdr3_length: 13
j_call: TRBJ2-3
d_call: NA
cdr3_aa: CASSLSITDTQYF
cdr3_nt: TGTGCCAGCAGTTTAAGCATCACAGATACGCAGTATTTT

clone_size: NA
v_call: TRBV2
cdr3_length: 13
j_call: TRBJ1-2
d_call: NA
cdr3_aa: CASKAGDLYGYTF
cdr3_nt: TGTGCCAGCAAGGCAGGAGATTTGTATGGCTACACCTTC

clone_size: few
v_call: TRBV7-2
cdr3_length: 14
j_call: TRBJ1-2
d_call: NA
cdr3_aa: CASSLVQTARSYTF
cdr3_nt: TGTGCCAGCAGCTTAGTCCAGACAGCAAGGAGCTACACCTTC

clone_size: NA
v_call: TRBV29-1
cdr3_length: 14
j_call: TRBJ2-1
d_call: NA
cdr3_aa: CSVEQQGGYNEQFF
cdr3_nt: TGCAGCGTTGAACAGCAGGGGGGCTACAATGAGCAGTTCTTC

clone_size: NA
v_call: TRBV4-3
cdr3_length: 15
j_call: TRBJ1-1
d_call: NA
cdr3_aa: CASSQDRRSQTEAFF
cdr3_nt: TGCGCCAGCAGCCAAGATCGGAGGAGTCAGACTGAAGCTTTCTTT

clone_size: NA
v_call: TRBV3-1
cdr3_length: 15
j_call: TRBJ1-2
d_call: NA
cdr3_aa: CASSPQGLGHYGYTF
cdr3_nt: TGTGCCAGCAGCCCCCAAGGGCTAGGGCACTATGGCTACACCTTC

clone_size: few
v_call: TRBV7-9
cdr3_length: 14
j_call: TRBJ1-1
d_call: NA
cdr3_aa: CASSLHQGRTEAFF
cdr3_nt: TGTGCCAGCAGCTTACATCAGGGGAGAACTGAAGCTTTCTTT

clone_size: NA
v_call: TRBV29-1
cdr3_length: 12
j_call: TRBJ2-7
d_call: NA
cdr3_aa: CSVRDIPYEQYF
cdr3_nt: TGCAGCGTCCGGGACATCCCCTACGAGCAGTACTTC

clone_size: NA
v_call: TRBV24-1
cdr3_length: 15
j_call: TRBJ2-1
d_call: NA
cdr3_aa: CATSVRGNPYNEQFF
cdr3_nt: TGTGCCACCAGTGTCAGGGGTAACCCCTACAATGAGCAGTTCTTC

clone_size: NA
v_call: TRBV30
cdr3_length: 15
j_call: TRBJ1-2
d_call: TRBD1
cdr3_aa: CAWRRAPDRGYGYTF
cdr3_nt: TGTGCCTGGAGGAGGGCCCCGGACAGGGGATACGGCTACACCTTC

clone_size: few
v_call: TRBV12-3/TRBV12-4
cdr3_length: 16
j_call: TRBJ2-7
d_call: NA
cdr3_aa: CASSLEFTGRIYEQYF
cdr3_nt: TGTGCCAGCAGTTTAGAATTTACAGGGCGAATCTACGAGCAGTACTTC

clone_size: NA
v_call: TRBV4-3
cdr3_length: 17
j_call: TRBJ2-7
d_call: NA
cdr3_aa: CASSQDLVRAGDYEQYF
cdr3_nt: TGCGCCAGCAGCCAAGATCTAGTCCGGGCAGGCGACTACGAGCAGTACTTC

clone_size: NA
v_call: TRBV20-1
cdr3_length: 18
j_call: TRBJ2-3
d_call: TRBD2
cdr3_aa: CSASLGLAEDTSTDTQYF
cdr3_nt: TGCAGTGCTAGTCTGGGACTAGCGGAAGATACTAGCACAGATACGCAGTATTTT

clone_size: NA
v_call: TRBV28
cdr3_length: 13
j_call: TRBJ2-3
d_call: NA
cdr3_aa: CASVRPGADTQYF
cdr3_nt: TGTGCCAGCGTAAGGCCTGGGGCAGATACGCAGTATTTT

clone_size: NA
v_call: TRBV11-3
cdr3_length: 15
j_call: TRBJ2-1
d_call: NA
cdr3_aa: CASSLRLGSYNEQFF
cdr3_nt: TGTGCCAGCAGCTTACGTCTGGGCTCCTACAATGAGCAGTTCTTC

clone_size: NA
v_call: TRBV4-1
cdr3_length: 15
j_call: TRBJ2-4
d_call: NA
cdr3_aa: CASSQVGAPWNIQYF
cdr3_nt: TGCGCCAGCAGCCAAGTTGGAGCACCGTGGAACATTCAGTACTTC

clone_size: few
v_call: TRBV11-1
cdr3_length: 15
j_call: TRBJ2-1
d_call: NA
cdr3_aa: CASSLARGQGGEQFF
cdr3_nt: TGTGCCAGCAGCTTAGCTCGCGGGCAGGGCGGTGAGCAGTTCTTC

clone_size: NA
v_call: TRBV27
cdr3_length: 16
j_call: TRBJ2-6
d_call: NA
cdr3_aa: CASSLWPFSGANVLTF
cdr3_nt: TGTGCCAGCAGTTTATGGCCGTTCTCTGGGGCCAACGTCCTGACTTTC

clone_size: NA
v_call: TRBV7-3
cdr3_length: 13
j_call: TRBJ2-3
d_call: NA
cdr3_aa: CANSPRNTDTQYF
cdr3_nt: TGTGCCAACAGCCCCCGGAACACAGATACGCAGTATTTT

clone_size: NA
v_call: TRBV20-1
cdr3_length: 15
j_call: TRBJ2-7
d_call: NA
cdr3_aa: CSARDAGQPYNEQYF
cdr3_nt: TGCAGTGCTAGAGATGCGGGACAGCCATACAATGAGCAGTACTTC

clone_size: NA
v_call: TRBV29-1
cdr3_length: 13
j_call: TRBJ2-7
d_call: NA
cdr3_aa: CSGSWGRTYEQYF
cdr3_nt: TGCAGCGGCTCATGGGGGCGGACCTACGAGCAGTACTTC